A selection of T cell receptor beta chains follows, all from one sample in a study of CD8 T cells in ankylosing spondylitis. TCRdb re-derived calls from the 5' RACE reads in MiXCR, one entry per CDR3 protein. The sample has approximately 500,000 distinct CDR3 sequences; 9.5% to 15% are singletons. The sequenced material came from blood, either unsorted or a sorted T cell fraction (not recorded which). These receptors were obtained from a male donor with ankylosing spondylitis. The conserved cysteine and the conserved F or W are not part of the CDR3 here. The order of the fields is J gene, V gene, CDR3 protein.

j_call: TRBJ2-2
v_call: TRBV7-2
cdr3_aa: ASSSRTDLNTGELF

j_call: TRBJ2-1
v_call: TRBV25-1
cdr3_aa: ASSTPGPEGNEQF

j_call: TRBJ2-1
v_call: TRBV6-4
cdr3_aa: ASSSGSRGYNEQF

j_call: TRBJ2-7
v_call: TRBV3-1
cdr3_aa: ASSQDGGRAHEQY

j_call: TRBJ2-3
v_call: TRBV12-3/TRBV12-4
cdr3_aa: ASSLAGSVTQY

j_call: TRBJ2-6
v_call: TRBV20-1
cdr3_aa: SARRPGQGQAVLT

j_call: TRBJ2-3
v_call: TRBV2
cdr3_aa: ATKTSTRPDTQY

j_call: TRBJ1-2
v_call: TRBV5-1
cdr3_aa: ASSLAGDRDYGYT

j_call: TRBJ2-7
v_call: TRBV7-2
cdr3_aa: ASSLVPGVYEQY

j_call: TRBJ2-5
v_call: TRBV20-1
cdr3_aa: SARGPLGPGETQY

j_call: TRBJ2-3
v_call: TRBV29-1
cdr3_aa: SASPPGTDTQY

j_call: TRBJ1-1
v_call: TRBV5-1
cdr3_aa: ASRVAGDMNTEAF

j_call: TRBJ1-5
v_call: TRBV12-3/TRBV12-4
cdr3_aa: ASSFGARGIQQPQH

j_call: TRBJ2-5
v_call: TRBV20-1
cdr3_aa: SASTGWRVETQY

j_call: TRBJ2-3
v_call: TRBV4-1
cdr3_aa: ASSQALAATDTQY

j_call: TRBJ2-4
v_call: TRBV4-2
cdr3_aa: ASSQTLASGILY

j_call: TRBJ2-2
v_call: TRBV11-3
cdr3_aa: ASSLARTGELF

j_call: TRBJ2-1
v_call: TRBV20-1
cdr3_aa: SAGTSGRESYNEQF

j_call: TRBJ1-5
v_call: TRBV18
cdr3_aa: ASSPPANRRQPQH

j_call: TRBJ2-5
v_call: TRBV4-2
cdr3_aa: ASSQDVPSGQETQY

j_call: TRBJ2-5
v_call: TRBV4-2
cdr3_aa: ASSQLRTSGRGGETQY

j_call: TRBJ2-3
v_call: TRBV14
cdr3_aa: ASSQDFLTDTQY

j_call: TRBJ1-1
v_call: TRBV7-9
cdr3_aa: ASSRKDTEAF

j_call: TRBJ2-7
v_call: TRBV20-1
cdr3_aa: SAPSPQRGASEQY

j_call: TRBJ2-3
v_call: TRBV2
cdr3_aa: ASRKGTSGSTDTQY

j_call: TRBJ2-3
v_call: TRBV6-1
cdr3_aa: ASSVLAGGVVDTQY

j_call: TRBJ1-6
v_call: TRBV20-1
cdr3_aa: SARAGTWNSPLH

j_call: TRBJ1-1
v_call: TRBV6-4
cdr3_aa: ASSMRGNTEAF